This T cell receptor beta chain was found in a study of shared clonotypes between healthy human individuals. General observations from the study: Even with large depth, rarefaction showed that sorted-subset sequencing was incomplete.

Naive-designated CD8 cells lacked CD45RO, were positively enriched for CCR7, and omitted terminally differentiated effector memory CD45RA+ cells. Donors had no recently reported acute infections or vaccinations and were HIV-negative. The CDR3 contains 14 residues. CDR1 and CDR2 (germline): LNHNV, YYDKDF (reference sequence). Trimming shortened V by 8 bases and J by 4 bases, and 17 bases separated the two germline ends. A note on this clone: Its cognate antigen is unknown.

As originally analysed: There were no quality scores in the junction-only immunoSEQ sequences, so filtering differed. Some clones are missing from TCRdb's copy, which holds only in-frame ones; the method was immunoSEQ multiplex PCR. The DNA was the basis for D and trimming; V, J and clone size are from that table. The sample contains around 1,900,000 clones, around 93% of which appear only once. Sequencing was done on a sample of naive CD8+ T cells from PBMCs. The V call is TRBV15, the J call TRBJ1-1; TRBD1 might be the D (5 bases). This clonotype was sampled from a man aged 18-30 years in good health. Some clones in this sample may be carry-over from other donors' samples. This CDR3 reads CATERGSGVTEAFF. The CDR3 bases are TGTGCCACCGAGAGGGGCAGCGGGGTCACTGAAGCTTTCTTT.